The 25 T cell receptor beta chains given below trace back to one sample, sequenced in a study of T cell responses to AZD1222 COVID-19 vaccine. Sequencing was performed with immunoSEQ multiplex PCR; in TCRdb, only in-frame clones are kept and a portion is missing. The profile covers approximately 110,000 clones, with about 90% appearing a single time and roughly a tenth taken by the ten largest. The starting material was peripheral blood, obtained on day 0 of AZD1222 vaccination. All receptors derive from an adult in good health.

This clone showed up just once. The J gene is TRBJ1-1, the V gene TRBV5-6; TRBD1 matches at 8 bases. Germline CDR1 and CDR2: SGHDT and YYEEEE. Losses at the gene ends were 4 bases for V and 1 base for J; bases not matched to a gene: 9. The CDR3 totals 16 residues. CDR3 coding DNA: TGTGCCAGCAGCCGATGGGCGGGGACAGGGAACACTGAAGCTTTCTTT. This sequence encodes CASSRWAGTGNTEAFF.

This chain uses TRBV27 with TRBJ2-7; weak D call: TRBD1 (6 bases). V dropped 6 bases and J dropped 1 base, with 16 bases sitting between them. Germline V gene sequence: CDR1 MNHEY, CDR2 SMNVEV (reference sequence). The length of the CDR3 is 15 residues. In DNA form, the CDR3 reads TGTGCCAGCAGATTTGCCGGGACACCTTCCTACGAGCAGTACTTC. It encodes CASRFAGTPSYEQYF.

The chain links TRBV25-1 to TRBJ2-7, with 8 bases that match TRBD2. This CDR3 is built from 14 residues. The junction had 9 bases not matched to a gene; V was cut back by 5 bases and J by 6 bases. CDR1 and CDR2 from the germline V gene are MGHDK and SYGVNS. In nucleotides, the CDR3 is TGTGCCAGCAGTCGCTCCATAGCGGGGCTCGAGCAGTACTTC. Its protein is CASSRSIAGLEQYF.

The chain joins TRBV7-9 to TRBJ2-4, with D perhaps TRBD1 (6 bases). CDR1 is SEHNR, CDR2 FQNEAQ, per germline (reference sequence). The CDR3 contains 16 residues. The V end lost 1 base, the J end lost 0 bases, and 10 bases lay between the germline ends. CDR3 sequence (DNA): TGTGCCAGCAGCTTAGTCTCAGGGGTAGCCAAAAACATTCAGTACTTC. Translating gives CASSLVSGVAKNIQYF.

J is TRBJ1-1 and V is TRBV7-8; 10 bases map to TRBD1. V lost 5 bases and J lost 3; bases outside the gene matches: 3. The CDR3 has 14 amino acids. CDR1 and CDR2 from the germline V gene are SGHVS and FQNEAQ. CDR3 coding DNA: TGTGCCAGCAGCGGGACAGGGGAGTACACTGAAGCTTTCTTT. Amino acid sequence: CASSGTGEYTEAFF.

The CDR3 reads CASSMIGAYEQYF. CDR3 coding DNA: TGTGCCAGTAGTATGATTGGGGCCTACGAGCAGTACTTC. The chain uses TRBV19 and TRBJ2-7; the D is unclear. V lost 3 bases and J lost 2, with 8 bases in between. This CDR3 region has 13 residues. The germline V gene has CDR1 LNHDA and CDR2 SQIVND (reference sequence).

This clone occurred a few times. The rearrangement joins TRBV3-1 (or the pseudogene TRBV3-2) to TRBJ2-2, with 9 positions matching TRBD2. CDR3 length: 16 amino acids. Germline V gives CDR1 LGHDT, CDR2 YNNKEL (reference sequence). V was clipped by 4 bases and J by 5 bases; unmatched bases: 8. The CDR3 is CASSLMLAGLTGELFF. The CDR3 region has the DNA TGTGCCAGCAGCCTAATGCTAGCGGGACTGACCGGGGAGCTGTTTTTT.

The V call is TRBV9, the J call TRBJ2-3; 15 bases match TRBD2. The CDR3 is 18 amino acids. Germline-derived CDR1 and CDR2 are SGDLS and YYNGEE. V dropped 4 bases and J dropped 2; count of bases not matched to a gene: 8. The CDR3 nucleotides are TGTGCCAGCAGCCCCGGGACTAGCGGGGGGTGGTTCACAGATACGCAGTATTTT. It encodes CASSPGTSGGWFTDTQYF. The whole variable domain, filled in from reference TRBV9 and TRBJ2-3, reads DSGVTQTPKHLITATGQRVTLRCSPRSGDLSVYWYQQSLDQGLQFLIQYYNGEERAKGNILERFSAQQFPDLHSELNLSSLELGDSALYFCASSPGTSGGWFTDTQYFGPGTRLTVL.

V and J are TRBV13 and TRBJ2-7; D remains unclear. The CDR3 length is 16 residues. V lost 2 bases and J 5 bases, leaving 19 bases between the germline ends. Germline CDR1 PRHDT, CDR2 FYEKMQ (reference sequence). The CDR3 nucleotides read TGTGCCAGCAGCTTATTTAATTTGGGTAACCCCCACGAGCAGTACTTC. This codes for CASSLFNLGNPHEQYF.

J is TRBJ2-7 and V is TRBV7-9; no clear D gene. The CDR3 runs to 12 residues. V gave up 4 bases and J gave up 2 bases, with 6 bases separating them. Germline assignment: CDR1 SEHNR and CDR2 FQNEAQ (reference sequence). This CDR3 reads CASSSKTYEQYF. Here the CDR3 DNA reads TGTGCCAGCAGCTCAAAAACCTACGAGCAGTACTTC.

This chain joins TRBV9 and TRBJ2-7; TRBD2 matches 7 bases. V lost 2 bases, J lost 6 bases, and 11 bases stayed unmatched. The germline CDR1 and CDR2 sequences are SGDLS and YYNGEE. The CDR3 length is 15 residues. CDR3 in amino acids: CASSVWDYQNGEQYF. The CDR3 DNA sequence: TGTGCCAGCAGCGTCTGGGACTACCAAAACGGCGAGCAGTACTTC.

This clone was picked up a small number of times. The chain couples TRBV27 to TRBJ1-1; D remains ambiguous. The germline gives CDR1 MNHEY, CDR2 SMNVEV (reference sequence). V lost 4 bases and J lost 3, with 15 bases in between. The CDR3 loop spans 15 amino acids. CDR3: CASSSPGFYDTEAFF. In DNA form, the CDR3 reads TGTGCCAGCAGTTCCCCGGGGTTTTACGACACTGAAGCTTTCTTT.

The chain couples TRBV27 to TRBJ2-1; a possible D gene is TRBD1 (6 bases). V was pared by 2 bases and J by 2 bases, with 7 bases between. CDR1 and CDR2 from the germline V gene are MNHEY and SMNVEV (reference sequence). The CDR3 totals 14 residues. CDR3 amino acids: CASSLRTAYNEQFF. The DNA of the CDR3 is TGTGCCAGCAGTTTACGGACAGCCTACAATGAGCAGTTCTTC.

This chain joins TRBV5-4 and TRBJ2-5, with D tentatively TRBD2 (6 bases). This CDR3 has 13 residues. V lost 4 bases, J lost 2 bases, and 9 bases lay in between. The V gene's germline CDR1 is SGHNT and CDR2 YYREEE (reference sequence). CDR3 nucleotides: TGTGCCAGCAGCGCCGGGACTCAAGAGACCCAGTACTTC. Translating it yields CASSAGTQETQYF.

The genes are TRBV19 and TRBJ2-7, with 11 bases that match TRBD1. Germline CDR1 LNHDA, CDR2 SQIVND (reference sequence). The CDR3 runs to 15 residues. After removal of 6 bases from V and 5 bases from J, the junction contained 9 bases not matched to a gene. The CDR3 loop is CASSPRTGGRDEQYF. CDR3 DNA sequence: TGTGCCAGTAGCCCTAGGACAGGGGGCAGAGACGAGCAGTACTTC.

The chain joins TRBV3-1 (or the pseudogene TRBV3-2) to TRBJ2-7, with a tentative D call TRBD2 (6 bases). The CDR3 runs 14 residues. Germline V gene lookup returns CDR1 LGHDT and CDR2 YNNKEL (reference sequence). V lost 1 base to trimming and J lost 6 bases, with 13 bases between them. Here the CDR3 DNA reads TGTGCCAGCAGCCAAGGAGCGGGTTCCCGCGAGCAGTACTTC. It encodes CASSQGAGSREQYF.

V usage is TRBV11-3 and J usage is TRBJ2-1; weak D call: TRBD2 (6 bases). CDR3 size: 11 residues. Germline values: CDR1 SGHNT, CDR2 YENEEA. V gave up 0 bases and J gave up 14 bases, with 8 bases separating them. The CDR3 DNA reads TGTGCCAGCAGCTTAGAAGGGACTGAGTTCTTC. Translated: CASSLEGTEFF.

The chain recombines TRBV6-5 with TRBJ2-5; the match to TRBD2 covers 8 bases. This CDR3 is 16 amino acids long. In germline, CDR1 is MNHEY, CDR2 SVGAGI. V lost 4 bases to trimming and J lost 1 base; unmatched junction nucleotides: 8. The CDR3 sequence is CASSSGGVYGQETQYF. CDR3 DNA: TGTGCCAGCAGTTCGGGGGGGGTATATGGCCAAGAGACCCAGTACTTC.

CDR3 nucleotide sequence: TGCGCCAGCAGCCGAAAATCCCTTGCCGGGGAGCTGTTTTTT. Translated: CASSRKSLAGELFF. V and J are TRBV4-3 and TRBJ2-2; no definite D call. The germline V gene has CDR1 LGHNA and CDR2 YSLEER. This CDR3 region has 14 residues. The V and J ends lost 4 bases and 6 bases respectively, with 12 bases between them.

V usage is TRBV5-6 and J usage is TRBJ1-1; tentative D call: TRBD1 (6 bases). V gave up 0 bases and J gave up 0 bases, with 15 bases separating them. The CDR3 totals 17 residues. Looked up from germline, CDR1 is SGHDT and CDR2 is YYEEEE. This CDR3 reads CASSLVGEGVMNTEAFF. CDR3 DNA: TGTGCCAGCAGCTTGGTGGGGGAGGGGGTCATGAACACTGAAGCTTTCTTT. Together with reference TRBV5-6 and TRBJ1-1, the CDR3 gives the full variable domain: DAGVTQSPTHLIKTRGQQVTLRCSPKSGHDTVSWYQQALGQGPQFIFQYYEEEERQRGNFPDRFSGHQFPNYSSELNVNALLLGDSALYLCASSLVGEGVMNTEAFFGQGTRLTVV.

The rearrangement links TRBV5-4 to TRBJ2-3; 12 positions match TRBD2. V shed 4 bases and J 1 base; nucleotides not matched to a gene: 4. CDR3 length: 16 amino acids. CDR1 is SGHNT, CDR2 YYREEE, per germline (reference sequence). Written as DNA, the CDR3 is TGTGCCAGCAGCCCTAGACTAGCGGGGGGCACAGATACGCAGTATTTT. As protein: CASSPRLAGGTDTQYF.

V gene TRBV29-1 combines with J gene TRBJ1-2, with D unclear. The CDR3 contains 13 residues. V lost 3 bases, J lost 2 bases, and 10 bases lay in between. The V gene's germline CDR1 is SQVTM and CDR2 ANQGSEA. DNA for the CDR3: TGCAGCGTTGATGAGTCAGAGAACTATGGCTACACCTTC. This sequence encodes CSVDESENYGYTF.

The V gene is TRBV15, the J gene TRBJ2-5; the D call may be TRBD1 or TRBD2 (5 bases each). This CDR3 comprises 18 residues. CDR1 and CDR2 (germline): LNHNV, YYDKDF (reference sequence). V lost 2 bases, J lost 8 bases, and 27 bases lay in between. CDR3 DNA: TGTGCCACCAGCAGACCCGACATAAACCTCCGGGGCCACGGTACCCAGTACTTC. Amino acids: CATSRPDINLRGHGTQYF.

The chain employs TRBV6-5 and TRBJ1-2; D gene uncertain. Germline V gene sequence: CDR1 MNHEY, CDR2 SVGAGI. Trimming pared 5 bases from V and 2 bases from J, leaving 15 bases between. The CDR3 runs 15 residues. CDR3 loop: CASSSPGSLNYGYTF. As DNA, the CDR3 is TGTGCCAGCAGTAGCCCGGGCAGTTTAAACTATGGCTACACCTTC.

V and J are TRBV2 and TRBJ2-3; D ambiguous. The germline CDR1 and CDR2 sequences are SNHLY and FYNNEI. The CDR3 spans 14 residues. Trimming removed 4 bases from V and 0 bases from J, with 8 bases in between. DNA for the CDR3: TGTGCCAGCAGTGTACTGGGGAGCACAGATACGCAGTATTTT. Its translation is CASSVLGSTDTQYF.